A selection of T cell receptor beta chains follows, all from one sample in a study of beta chain features in type 1 diabetes. The protocol was immunoSEQ multiplex PCR, while the TCRdb copy is restricted to in-frame clones and leaves out a portion. The sample records some 180,000 clones, about 13% being singletons. Specimen: central memory CD4+ T cells from blood. These receptors were collected from a woman under 30 in good health. Each CDR3 is given with its conserved first and last residue. D genes are given only for firm matches. Clone size appears in some rows only: once, few, many, or a class for an expanded clone.

j_call d_call clone_size v_call cdr3_nt cdr3_aa
TRBJ1-4 . . TRBV19 TGTGCCAGTAGTATCGGAGGGTGGCGTGAAAAACTGTTTTTT CASSIGGWREKLFF
TRBJ2-1 TRBD1 few TRBV30 TGTGCCTGGAGTGTATGGACAGGGGATCACAATGAGCAGTTCTTC CAWSVWTGDHNEQFF
TRBJ2-5 . . TRBV7-9 TGTGCCAGCAGCCCCCTAGCCAGGGGATTGGAGACCCAGTACTTC CASSPLARGLETQYF
TRBJ2-1 . once TRBV9 TGTGCCAGCAGCGTTCAGGGCTCCTACAATGAGCAGTTCTTC CASSVQGSYNEQFF
TRBJ1-1 TRBD1 few TRBV11-1 TGTGCCAGCAGCGGACAGGGGAACACTGAAGCTTTCTTT CASSGQGNTEAFF
TRBJ2-1 TRBD2 . TRBV19 TGTGCCACTAAGGGACTAGCGGGAGCGAGCTCCTACAATGAGCAGTTCTTC CATKGLAGASSYNEQFF
TRBJ2-3 . once TRBV18 TGTGCCAGCTCACCAAACAGGGAAACAGATACGCAGTATTTT CASSPNRETDTQYF
TRBJ2-7 . . TRBV6-5 TGTGCCAGCAGTTATTCGTGGAGGTACGAGCAGTACTTC CASSYSWRYEQYF
TRBJ2-1 . . TRBV5-4 TGTGCCAGCAGCTCCGGGACTCACCTTATATACAATGAGCAGTTCTTC CASSSGTHLIYNEQFF
TRBJ2-1 . . TRBV29-1 TGCAGCGTTTCCCTTTTGTTCAGCTCCTACAATGAGCAGTTCTTC CSVSLLFSSYNEQFF
TRBJ2-1 TRBD2 few TRBV10-3 TGTGCCATCAGTACTAGCGGGAGTTGGGGTGAGCAGTTCTTC CAISTSGSWGEQFF
TRBJ2-7 . . TRBV7-2 TGTGCCAGCAGCGGGGGAAGGCGCGGTAGCGGCCAATACGAGCAGTACTTC CASSGGRRGSGQYEQYF
TRBJ2-7 . many TRBV18 TGTGCCAGCTCGCGGCAGGGGTCATTCTACGAGCAGTACTTC CASSRQGSFYEQYF
TRBJ1-1 . few TRBV18 TGTGCCAGCTCTCCGGACATTAACACTGAAGCTTTCTTT CASSPDINTEAFF
TRBJ1-2 . . TRBV6-6 TGTGCCAGCAGTCCCAGGGCTAACTATGGCTACACCTTC CASSPRANYGYTF
TRBJ1-5 TRBD1 few TRBV19 TGTGCCAGTACCCGACAGGGGAAAGGGCAGCCCCAGCATTTT CASTRQGKGQPQHF
TRBJ2-7 TRBD1 . TRBV27 TGTGCCAGCGGGACAGGGACCGAGCAGTACTTC CASGTGTEQYF
TRBJ2-7 TRBD1 few TRBV6-1 TGTGCCGGCGCCGGGACAGATGTCACTGAGCAGTACTTC CAGAGTDVTEQYF
TRBJ2-1 TRBD1 few TRBV11-2 TGTGCCAGCAGCCGGGACAGAGAATCCTACAATGAGCAGTTCTTC CASSRDRESYNEQFF
TRBJ2-3 . . TRBV27 TGTGCCAGCAGAAAGCTAGCTACCGGGCCAGATACGCAGTATTTT CASRKLATGPDTQYF
TRBJ1-4 TRBD1 few TRBV6-1 TGTGCCAGCAGTGCCCTACAGGGGAGAATAGGTGAAAAACTGTTTTTT CASSALQGRIGEKLFF
TRBJ1-2 . few TRBV29-1 TGCAGCGTTGAGACCGGGATTGGCTACACCTTC CSVETGIGYTF